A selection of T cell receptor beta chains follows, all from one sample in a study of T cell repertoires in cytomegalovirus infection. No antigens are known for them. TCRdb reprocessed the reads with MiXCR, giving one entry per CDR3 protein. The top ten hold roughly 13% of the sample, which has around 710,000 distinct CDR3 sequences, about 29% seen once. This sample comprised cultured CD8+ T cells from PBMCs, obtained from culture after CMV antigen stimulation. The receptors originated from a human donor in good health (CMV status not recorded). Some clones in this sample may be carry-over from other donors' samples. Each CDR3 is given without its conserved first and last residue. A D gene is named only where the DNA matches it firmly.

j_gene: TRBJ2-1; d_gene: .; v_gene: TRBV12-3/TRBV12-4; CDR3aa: ATVLGHEQF
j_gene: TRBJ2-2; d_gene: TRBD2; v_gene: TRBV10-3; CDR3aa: AIPGVAGNTGELF
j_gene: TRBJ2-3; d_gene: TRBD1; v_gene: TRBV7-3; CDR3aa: ASSTGGRTDTQY
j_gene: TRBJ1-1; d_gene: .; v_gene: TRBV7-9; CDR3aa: ASSLDGAAEAF
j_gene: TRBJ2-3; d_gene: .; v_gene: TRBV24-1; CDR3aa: ATSEGPGHSGTDTQY
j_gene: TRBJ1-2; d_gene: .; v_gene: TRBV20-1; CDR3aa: SAPGPKSYGYT
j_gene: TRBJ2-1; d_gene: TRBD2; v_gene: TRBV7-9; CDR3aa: ASSRDYHNEQF
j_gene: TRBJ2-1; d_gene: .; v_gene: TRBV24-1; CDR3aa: ATSDLQAYNEQF
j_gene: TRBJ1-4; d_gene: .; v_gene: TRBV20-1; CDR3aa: SAQNRDGTNEKLF
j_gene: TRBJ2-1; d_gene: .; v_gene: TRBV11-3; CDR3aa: ASSLGTTLSFYNEQF
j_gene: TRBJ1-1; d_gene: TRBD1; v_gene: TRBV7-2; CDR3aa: ASSPRDRGVEEAF
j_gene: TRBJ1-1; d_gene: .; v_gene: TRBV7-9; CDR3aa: ASSLVQRNTEAF
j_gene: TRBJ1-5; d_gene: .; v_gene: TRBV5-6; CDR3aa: ASSGGGLYYQPQH
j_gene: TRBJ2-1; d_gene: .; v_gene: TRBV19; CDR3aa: ASSIALFNEQF
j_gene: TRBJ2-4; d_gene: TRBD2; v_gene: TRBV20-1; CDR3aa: STTSGVGIAKNIQY
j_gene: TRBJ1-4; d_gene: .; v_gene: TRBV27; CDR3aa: ASSLTTGTVDEKLF
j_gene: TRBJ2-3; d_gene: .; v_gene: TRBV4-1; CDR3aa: ASSQDLGYYTDTQY
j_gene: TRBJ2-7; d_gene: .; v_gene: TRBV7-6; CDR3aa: ASSLGRIAYEQY
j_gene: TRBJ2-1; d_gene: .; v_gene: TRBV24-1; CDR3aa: ATSFDYNEQF
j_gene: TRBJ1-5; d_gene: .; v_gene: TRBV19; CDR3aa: ASSKDGYSNQPQH
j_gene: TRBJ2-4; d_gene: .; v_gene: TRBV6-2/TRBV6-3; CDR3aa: ASSIRTGAGENIQY
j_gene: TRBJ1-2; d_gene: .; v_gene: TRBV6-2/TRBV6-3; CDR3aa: ASSYGETNYGYT
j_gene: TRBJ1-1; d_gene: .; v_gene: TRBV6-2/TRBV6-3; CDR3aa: ASIRHLNTEAF
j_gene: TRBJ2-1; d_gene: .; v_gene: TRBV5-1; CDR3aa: ASSPYQGSEQF
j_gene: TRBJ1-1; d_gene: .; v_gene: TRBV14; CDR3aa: ASSPLPGRNTEAF
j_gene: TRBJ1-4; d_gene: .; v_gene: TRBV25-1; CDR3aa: ASSESLREGVGEKLF
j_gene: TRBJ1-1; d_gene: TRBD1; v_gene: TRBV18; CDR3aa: ASSLQGEAF
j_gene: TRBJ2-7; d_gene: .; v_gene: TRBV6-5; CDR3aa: ACSYARPYEQY
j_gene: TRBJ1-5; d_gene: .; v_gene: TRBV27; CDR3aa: ASKSPGQPQH
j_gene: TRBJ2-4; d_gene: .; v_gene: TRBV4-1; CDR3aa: ASSQVWGAKNIQY
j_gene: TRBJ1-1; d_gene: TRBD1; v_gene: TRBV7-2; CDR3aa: ASSLEGRDREAF
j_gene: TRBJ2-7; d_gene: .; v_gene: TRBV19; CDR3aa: ASSMGRGGRAYEQY